One TCR beta chain is described in this entry. Its specificity is unknown. This CDR3 spans 15 amino acids. Germline-derived CDR1 and CDR2 are SGHRS and YFSETQ. Germline trimming cut 0 bases from V and 2 bases from J; bases unmatched to any gene: 1. The sample is drawn from a study of naive CD8 T cells in extremely preterm neonates. Sequencing used immunoSEQ multiplex PCR; TCRdb keeps in-frame clones, though not all of them. The table records 6,000 to 6,500 clones, under 99% of them present only once. The study's findings and limits: Preterm CDR3s were shorter than older groups', with fewer N additions and less trimming.

Cord blood came from elective full-term cesareans at roughly 35-42 weeks without labor or membrane rupture. Live Annexin V-negative naive CD3+CD8+CD45RA+CCR7+ T cells were sorted. The sample consisted of naive CD8+ T cells from cord blood. The chain uses TRBV5-1 and TRBJ2-3, with 9 bases that match TRBD2. The sequence came from a newborn in good health. The CDR3 loop is CASSLASGATDTQYF. The DNA for the CDR3 is TGCGCCAGCAGCTTGGCTAGCGGGGCCACAGATACGCAGTATTTT.